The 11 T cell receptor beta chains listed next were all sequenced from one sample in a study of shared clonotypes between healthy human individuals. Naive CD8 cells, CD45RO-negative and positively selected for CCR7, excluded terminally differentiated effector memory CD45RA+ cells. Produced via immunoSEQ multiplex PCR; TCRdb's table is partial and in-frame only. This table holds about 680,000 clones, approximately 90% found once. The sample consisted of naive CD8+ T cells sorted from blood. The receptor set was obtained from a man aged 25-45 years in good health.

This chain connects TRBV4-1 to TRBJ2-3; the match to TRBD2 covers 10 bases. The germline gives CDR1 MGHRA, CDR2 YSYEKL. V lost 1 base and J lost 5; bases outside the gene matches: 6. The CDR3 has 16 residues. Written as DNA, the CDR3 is TGCGCCAGCAGCCAAGGAGTAGCGGGGGGAGGAGATACGCAGTATTTT. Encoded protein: CASSQGVAGGGDTQYF.

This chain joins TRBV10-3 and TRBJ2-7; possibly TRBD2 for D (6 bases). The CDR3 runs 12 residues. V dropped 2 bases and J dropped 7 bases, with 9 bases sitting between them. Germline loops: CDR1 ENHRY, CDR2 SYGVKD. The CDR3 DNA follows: TGTGCCATCAGTGAGGGGGCGGGGGAGCAGTACTTC. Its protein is CAISEGAGEQYF.

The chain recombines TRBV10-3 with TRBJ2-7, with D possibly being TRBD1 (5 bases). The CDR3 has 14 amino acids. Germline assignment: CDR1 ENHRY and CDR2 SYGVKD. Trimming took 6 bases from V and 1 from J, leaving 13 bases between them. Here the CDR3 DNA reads TGTGCCATCAGGGGCGACAGTACTTCCTACGAGCAGTACTTC. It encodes CAIRGDSTSYEQYF.

CDR3 DNA: TGTGCCAGCAGTTTAGGGACTAGCGGGAGGAGGACAGATACGCAGTATTTT. Translation: CASSLGTSGRRTDTQYF. The chain links TRBV27 to TRBJ2-3, with 15 bases identical to TRBD2. Trimming cost V 2 bases and J 3 bases; bases outside gene matches: 3. The CDR3 runs 17 residues. Per germline, CDR1 MNHEY and CDR2 SMNVEV (reference sequence).

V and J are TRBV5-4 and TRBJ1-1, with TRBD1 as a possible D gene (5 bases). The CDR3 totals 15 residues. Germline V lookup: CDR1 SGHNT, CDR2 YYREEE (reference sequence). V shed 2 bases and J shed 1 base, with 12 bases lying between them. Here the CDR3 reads CASSLAGYGNTEAFF. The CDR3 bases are TGTGCCAGCAGCTTAGCAGGGTACGGGAACACTGAAGCTTTCTTT.

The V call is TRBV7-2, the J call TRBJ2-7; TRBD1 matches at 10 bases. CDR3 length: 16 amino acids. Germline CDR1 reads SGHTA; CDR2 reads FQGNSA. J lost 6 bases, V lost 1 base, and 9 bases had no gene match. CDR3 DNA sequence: TGTGCCAGCAGCTTAGGACGGGTGACAGGGGGCGGCGAGCAGTACTTC. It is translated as CASSLGRVTGGGEQYF.

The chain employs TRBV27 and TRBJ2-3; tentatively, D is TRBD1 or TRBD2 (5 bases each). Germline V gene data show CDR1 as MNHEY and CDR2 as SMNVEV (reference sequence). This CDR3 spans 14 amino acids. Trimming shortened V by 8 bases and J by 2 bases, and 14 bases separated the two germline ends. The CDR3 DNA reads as TGTGCCAGCCAAAGAGGGGTTTCCACAGATACGCAGTATTTT. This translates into CASQRGVSTDTQYF.

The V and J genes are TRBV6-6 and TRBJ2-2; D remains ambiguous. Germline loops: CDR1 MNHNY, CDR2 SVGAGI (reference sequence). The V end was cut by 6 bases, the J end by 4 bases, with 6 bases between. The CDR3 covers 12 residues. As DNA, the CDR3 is TGTGCCAGCAGGGTAGGCACCGGGGAGCTGTTTTTT. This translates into CASRVGTGELFF.

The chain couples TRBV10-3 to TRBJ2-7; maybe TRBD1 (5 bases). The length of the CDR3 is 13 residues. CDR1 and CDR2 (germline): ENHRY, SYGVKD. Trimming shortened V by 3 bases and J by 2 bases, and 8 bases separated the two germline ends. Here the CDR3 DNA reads TGTGCCATCAGTGACCAGGGTACCTACGAGCAGTACTTC. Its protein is CAISDQGTYEQYF.

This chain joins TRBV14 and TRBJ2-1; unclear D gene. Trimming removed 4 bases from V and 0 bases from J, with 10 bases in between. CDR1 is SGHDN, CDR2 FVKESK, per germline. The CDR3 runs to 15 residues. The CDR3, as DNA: TGTGCCAGCAGCCCAACTTCGAGCTCCTACAATGAGCAGTTCTTC. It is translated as CASSPTSSSYNEQFF.

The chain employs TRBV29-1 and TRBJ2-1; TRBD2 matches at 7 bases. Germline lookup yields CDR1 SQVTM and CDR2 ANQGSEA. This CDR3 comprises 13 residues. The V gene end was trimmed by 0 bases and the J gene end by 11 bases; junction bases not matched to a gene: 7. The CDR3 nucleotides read TGCAGCGTTGAAGAATCGAGCGGGGAGAAGCAGTTCTTC. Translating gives CSVEESSGEKQFF.